The 3 T cell receptor beta chains below come from one sample, sequenced in a study of response to subunit inactivated influenza vaccine. TCRdb ran MiXCR on the RT-PCR reads and lists one entry per CDR3 protein. The sample includes about 500,000 distinct CDR3 sequences, 16% of them seen just once. The sequencing here drew on CD4+ T cells sorted from PBMCs, taken about 23 months after vaccination. These receptors all come from a man between 50 and 69 years old who received an inactivated influenza vaccine.

This clonotype was seen more than once but under ten times. The chain has TRBV9 and TRBJ1-5; maybe TRBD1 (5 bases). The V end was cut by 0 bases, the J end by 6 bases, with 13 bases between. Germline V gene sequence: CDR1 SGDLS, CDR2 YYNGEE. The length of the CDR3 is 15 residues. CDR3 residues: CASSVGKRDGQPQHF. The CDR3 nucleotides are TGTGCCAGCAGCGTAGGAAAGAGGGACGGTCAGCCCCAGCATTTT.

The CDR3 DNA follows: TGCAGTGCTAGAGTTGGAGGCACAGATACGCAGTATTTT. Its protein product is CSARVGGTDTQYF. The chain recombines TRBV20-1 with TRBJ2-3; no reliable D call. Germline V gives CDR1 DFQATT, CDR2 SNEGSKA (reference sequence). This CDR3 comprises 13 residues. V lost 1 base and J 1 base, leaving 6 bases between the germline ends.

This chain connects TRBV6-1 to TRBJ2-2, with 12 bases identical to TRBD2. V was clipped by 11 bases and J by 5 bases; unmatched bases: 6. The length of the CDR3 is 14 residues. Germline V gene sequence: CDR1 MNHNS, CDR2 SASEGT. The CDR3 reads CAGTSGGRTGELFF. In DNA form, the CDR3 reads TGTGCCGGTACTAGCGGGGGGCGTACCGGGGAGCTGTTTTTT.